A selection of T cell receptor beta chains follows, all from one sample in a study of blood T cell repertoires in COVID-19. TCRdb keeps only in-frame clones here, not all; method: immunoSEQ multiplex PCR. The sample carries around 140,000 clones, around 83% recorded once. Sequences were obtained from peripheral blood. These receptor sequences come from a human donor with acute or convalescent COVID-19. The donor label of this sample is uncertain. The CDR3 runs from the conserved cysteine through the conserved F or W. Each record gives: V gene, D gene, clone size, J gene, CDR3 DNA, CDR3 protein. The D gene is left open where the match is weak. Only part of the rows carry a size: once, few, many, or a class if the clone is expanded.

v_call: TRBV10-3
d_call: .
clone_size: .
j_call: TRBJ1-1
cdr3_nt: TGTGCCATTAAGGGGCAGCCTAACACTGAAGCTTTCTTT
cdr3_aa: CAIKGQPNTEAFF

v_call: TRBV24-1
d_call: TRBD1
clone_size: .
j_call: TRBJ2-3
cdr3_nt: TGTGCCACCAGTGAGTTGGGACAGGGCGTTAGCACAGATACGCAGTATTTT
cdr3_aa: CATSELGQGVSTDTQYF

v_call: TRBV6-5
d_call: TRBD1
clone_size: .
j_call: TRBJ2-7
cdr3_nt: TGTGCCAGCAGTTACTCAGAGGGGGCGACCCTCGAGCAGTACTTC
cdr3_aa: CASSYSEGATLEQYF

v_call: TRBV6-5
d_call: TRBD2
clone_size: .
j_call: TRBJ2-1
cdr3_nt: TGTGCCAGCAGTTACATGGGGACTAGCGGGTCCAATGAGCAGTTCTTC
cdr3_aa: CASSYMGTSGSNEQFF

v_call: TRBV20-1
d_call: .
clone_size: .
j_call: TRBJ2-2
cdr3_nt: TGCAGTGCTAGTGTGGGGGCTGGCACCGGGGAGCTGTTTTTT
cdr3_aa: CSASVGAGTGELFF

v_call: TRBV24-1
d_call: TRBD1
clone_size: .
j_call: TRBJ1-2
cdr3_nt: TGTGCCACCAGTGACCCTGGGACAGGGGCAGGAGGGGGCTACACCTTC
cdr3_aa: CATSDPGTGAGGGYTF

v_call: TRBV19
d_call: .
clone_size: .
j_call: TRBJ2-7
cdr3_nt: TGTGCCAGTAGTACGTCAGGTATTCGTTTGCAGTACTTC
cdr3_aa: CASSTSGIRLQYF

v_call: TRBV30
d_call: .
clone_size: .
j_call: TRBJ1-1
cdr3_nt: TGTGCCTGGATGAGGGAGAACACTGAAGCTTTCTTT
cdr3_aa: CAWMRENTEAFF

v_call: TRBV12-3/TRBV12-4
d_call: TRBD1
clone_size: .
j_call: TRBJ1-1
cdr3_nt: TGTGCCAGCAGTTTAGTGGAGGGGGCAGAAGCTTTCTTT
cdr3_aa: CASSLVEGAEAFF

v_call: TRBV6-5
d_call: .
clone_size: once
j_call: TRBJ2-1
cdr3_nt: TGTGCCAGCAGTTACCAAAACAATGAGCAGTTCTTC
cdr3_aa: CASSYQNNEQFF

v_call: TRBV6-2/TRBV6-3
d_call: .
clone_size: .
j_call: TRBJ2-3
cdr3_nt: TGTGCCAGCAGTTACCCCTCGGCGGGAACAGATACGCAGTATTTT
cdr3_aa: CASSYPSAGTDTQYF

v_call: TRBV7-2
d_call: .
clone_size: .
j_call: TRBJ1-4
cdr3_nt: TGTGCCAGCAGCCGGGACTGGGGAAAACTGTTTTTT
cdr3_aa: CASSRDWGKLFF

v_call: TRBV6-6
d_call: TRBD1
clone_size: .
j_call: TRBJ2-3
cdr3_nt: TGTGCCAGCAGTTACGGGGACAGTTTCACAGATACGCAGTATTTT
cdr3_aa: CASSYGDSFTDTQYF

v_call: TRBV6-2/TRBV6-3
d_call: .
clone_size: once
j_call: TRBJ1-1
cdr3_nt: TGTGCCAGCAGCCGGGGCCATAAGGCTGAAGCTTTCTTT
cdr3_aa: CASSRGHKAEAFF

v_call: TRBV19
d_call: .
clone_size: .
j_call: TRBJ1-5
cdr3_nt: TGTGCCAGTAGTACCCCTGACAGAGATAGCAATCAGCCCCAGCATTTT
cdr3_aa: CASSTPDRDSNQPQHF